The entry below gives a single T cell receptor beta chain sequence along with its context. The length of the CDR3 is 16 residues. Germline CDR1 SGHNT, CDR2 YYREEE (reference sequence). Unmatched junction bases numbered 4, after V lost 1 base and J lost 4 bases. These data come from a study of blood T cell repertoires in COVID-19. At the level of the study: Specimens from acute and convalescent COVID-19 originated in the United States, Italy and Spain.

Sequenced by immunoSEQ multiplex PCR; TCRdb stores in-frame clones only, minus some. This sample has around 110,000 clones; approximately 80% occur once, and the top ten carry less than 9%. The specimen was peripheral blood. V usage is TRBV5-4 and J usage is TRBJ2-3; TRBD1 matches 12 bases. The receptor was derived from a man aged 65 to 85 with active or convalescent COVID-19. The CDR3 reads CASSLYRDRGPDTQYF. The CDR3 coding sequence is TGTGCCAGCAGCTTGTACAGGGACAGGGGGCCAGATACGCAGTATTTT.